The next 32 T cell receptor beta chains were all read from a single sample in a study of Ad26.COV2.S vaccination and SARS-CoV-2 variants. Noted treatment: 15 to 20 received Ad26.COV2.S at low or high dose, single or two shots; 5 received placebo; per-sample allocation not given. Vaccine and placebo recipients were sampled on day 63 after the first injection. TCRdb's copy holds only in-frame clones and misses some; the assay was immunoSEQ multiplex PCR. The sample has approximately 360,000 clones, 80% to 90% seen once. Sample: peripheral blood, taken in a trial of Ad26.COV2.S vaccine versus placebo. Source of these receptors: a person aged 18 to 59 who received the Ad26.COV2.S COVID-19 vaccine or a placebo.

The rearrangement uses TRBV9 and TRBJ1-3; D remains ambiguous. The CDR3 covers 16 residues. V was clipped by 4 bases and J by 5 bases, with 19 bases between them. CDR1 SGDLS and CDR2 YYNGEE come from the germline V gene. CDR3 coding DNA: TGTGCCAGCAGCCCCGTGTGGGTGGGCGGTCGAAACACCATATATTTT. This encodes CASSPVWVGGRNTIYF.

There are a few counts of this clone. This rearrangement joins TRBV10-1 to TRBJ1-5; no definite D call. This CDR3 spans 12 amino acids. Trimming left V 7 bases short and J 7 bases short, with 11 bases between. Germline V gives CDR1 WNHNN, CDR2 SYGVQD (reference sequence). CDR3 sequence: CASTLTNQPQHF. DNA for the CDR3: TGCGCCAGCACCCTGACGAACCAGCCCCAGCATTTT.

The V and J genes are TRBV2 and TRBJ1-6, with TRBD1 identical over 7 bases. This CDR3 has 13 residues. After removal of 6 bases from V and 7 bases from J, the junction contained 3 bases not matched to a gene. Germline lookup yields CDR1 SNHLY and CDR2 FYNNEI. The CDR3 sequence is CASRGQTNSPLHF. The CDR3 region has the DNA TGTGCCAGCAGGGGACAGACGAATTCACCCCTCCACTTT.

This clone was detected only once. The chain employs TRBV5-1 and TRBJ1-1, with D possibly being TRBD1 (6 bases). CDR1 and CDR2 from the germline V gene are SGHRS and YFSETQ. There are 16 residues in the CDR3. Trimming took off 4 bases at V and 4 bases at J, with 20 bases between the two ends. Here the CDR3 reads CASSQLGQLDGTEAFF. The CDR3 nucleotides read TGCGCCAGCAGCCAACTCGGACAGCTAGACGGCACTGAAGCTTTCTTT.

The chain combines TRBV7-9 with TRBJ2-3; D ambiguous. Germline V gene data show CDR1 as SEHNR and CDR2 as FQNEAQ (reference sequence). V shed 2 bases and J shed 4 bases, with 4 bases lying between them. This CDR3 contains 12 residues. Here the CDR3 DNA reads TGTGCCAGCAGCTTAAGCGCAGATACGCAGTATTTT. Amino acid sequence: CASSLSADTQYF.

The chain recombines TRBV4-3 with TRBJ1-3; D is ambiguous. The CDR3 is made up of 15 amino acids. The germline V gene encodes CDR1 LGHNA and CDR2 YSLEER. V lost 0 bases to trimming and J lost 0 bases, with 6 bases between them. CDR3 nucleotide sequence: TGCGCCAGCAGCCAAGAGTTGAGCTCTGGAAACACCATATATTTT. This codes for CASSQELSSGNTIYF.

The DNA for the CDR3 is TGTGCCTGGAGTATTGGCGGGGGGCGAAATTCACCCCTCCACTTT. It encodes CAWSIGGGRNSPLHF. The chain has TRBV30 and TRBJ1-6; maybe TRBD1 (6 bases). This CDR3 is 15 amino acids long. Trimming left V 2 bases short and J 7 bases short, with 15 bases between. Germline V gene sequence: CDR1 GTSNPN, CDR2 SVGIG (reference sequence).

The chain employs TRBV12-3 or TRBV12-4 and TRBJ1-2, with a tentative D call TRBD1 (5 bases). This CDR3 has 11 residues. V lost 8 bases to trimming and J lost 3 bases, with 7 bases between them. The chain's CDR3 is CASGRDYGYTF. The CDR3 DNA reads as TGTGCCAGCGGCAGGGACTATGGCTACACCTTC.

The chain recombines TRBV15 with TRBJ2-5; possibly TRBD2 for D (5 bases). The CDR3 sequence is 15 residues long. Germline CDR1 is LNHNV and CDR2 is YYDKDF (reference sequence). Trimming cost V 3 bases and J 3 bases, with 14 bases left between them. The CDR3 spells CATSRDPHGEETQYF. DNA for the CDR3: TGTGCCACCAGCAGGGACCCCCACGGGGAAGAGACCCAGTACTTC.

This clone occurred once. Here the CDR3 DNA reads TGTGCCAGCAGACTAACCCAAGGGAACACTGAAGCTTTCTTT. This encodes CASRLTQGNTEAFF. V gene TRBV3-1 (or the pseudogene TRBV3-2) combines with J gene TRBJ1-1, with D unresolved. This CDR3 spans 14 amino acids. The V gene's germline CDR1 is LGHDT and CDR2 YNNKEL (reference sequence). V was cut by 6 bases and J by 1 base, with 12 bases left in between.

The V and J genes are TRBV4-3 and TRBJ2-7; D is perhaps TRBD2 (6 bases). The CDR3 has 17 residues. Trimming removed 3 bases at V and 0 bases at J, with 18 bases between. Germline V gene sequence: CDR1 LGHNA, CDR2 YSLEER. CDR3 bases: TGCGCCAGCAGCCAGAATACCTTGGGACTGCGCTCCTACGAGCAGTACTTC. Its protein product is CASSQNTLGLRSYEQYF.

This clone was counted a few times. The V gene is TRBV9, the J gene TRBJ1-3; D may be TRBD1 (5 bases). Germline values: CDR1 SGDLS, CDR2 YYNGEE. Trimming shortened V by 0 bases and J by 3 bases, and 10 bases separated the two germline ends. The CDR3 is 15 amino acids. The CDR3 DNA is TGTGCCAGCAGCGTAGGGCAGGGCTTTGGAAACACCATATATTTT. This codes for CASSVGQGFGNTIYF.

This rearrangement joins TRBV11-3 to TRBJ2-4, with 8 bases identical to TRBD2. Losses at the gene ends were 5 bases for V and 9 bases for J; bases not matched to a gene: 12. The CDR3 loop spans 15 amino acids. CDR1 SGHNT and CDR2 YENEEA come from the germline V gene. The CDR3 sequence: CASSAGGARSGIQYF. As DNA, the CDR3 is TGTGCCAGCAGCGCCGGGGGGGCCAGAAGCGGCATTCAGTACTTC.

The J gene is TRBJ2-1, the V gene TRBV7-9, with D uncertain. V dropped 3 bases and J dropped 0 bases, with 3 bases sitting between them. Germline CDR1 reads SEHNR; CDR2 reads FQNEAQ (reference sequence). The length of the CDR3 is 13 residues. The CDR3 reads CASSLSSYNEQFF. CDR3 in DNA: TGTGCCAGCAGCTTGTCCTCCTACAATGAGCAGTTCTTC.

The rearrangement joins TRBV4-2 to TRBJ2-1, with 11 bases fitting TRBD2. This CDR3 region has 15 residues. Trimming cost V 6 bases and J 4 bases; bases outside gene matches: 5. Germline CDR1 and CDR2: LGHNA and YNFKEQ. CDR3 sequence (DNA): TGTGCCAGCAGGCCCGGGACTAGCGGATACAATGAGCAGTTCTTC. This translates into CASRPGTSGYNEQFF.

The V call is TRBV15, the J call TRBJ2-1; 8 nucleotides line up with TRBD2. The J segment lost 0 bases and the V segment lost 9 bases, leaving 19 bases of the junction unmatched. The CDR3 covers 19 residues. Germline V gene sequence: CDR1 LNHNV, CDR2 YYDKDF (reference sequence). CDR3 sequence: CATTVWGSGGLSSYNEQFF. CDR3 DNA: TGTGCCACTACAGTATGGGGCAGCGGGGGTCTTAGCTCCTACAATGAGCAGTTCTTC.

This clone was observed once. The chain links TRBV9 to TRBJ2-3; TRBD2 matches 10 bases. The CDR3 length is 16 residues. Germline CDR1 and CDR2: SGDLS and YYNGEE. V lost 4 bases to trimming and J lost 10 bases; unmatched junction nucleotides: 15. For the CDR3, the DNA is TGTGCCAGCAGCCCCCCGACTAGCGGGCCCCTTATTGCGCAGTATTTT. Residues: CASSPPTSGPLIAQYF.

The genes are TRBV5-5 and TRBJ1-1; 7 nucleotides match TRBD1. In germline, CDR1 is SGHKS, CDR2 YYEKEE (reference sequence). V lost 2 bases to trimming and J lost 3 bases; unmatched junction nucleotides: 7. The CDR3 covers 15 residues. The DNA of the CDR3 is TGTGCCAGCAGCTTATATACAGGGGTCGACACTGAAGCTTTCTTT. It yields the protein CASSLYTGVDTEAFF.

In regard to this clone: At one boundary the junction diverges from the germline segment, which might be a read error. The rearrangement links TRBV5-1 to TRBJ1-1; D remains ambiguous. Germline V CDR1 and CDR2: SGHRS, YFSETQ. This CDR3 spans 14 amino acids. The CDR3 reads CASILDGQNTEAFF. DNA of the CDR3: TGCGCCAGCATCTTGGACGGTCAGAACACTGAAGCTTTCTTT.

The V gene is TRBV7-2, the J gene TRBJ2-3; 7 nucleotides agree with TRBD2. The germline V gene has CDR1 SGHTA and CDR2 FQGNSA. There are 15 residues in the CDR3. Unmatched junction bases numbered 5, after V lost 4 bases and J lost 1 base. CDR3 nucleotide sequence: TGTGCCAGCAGCTGGGGGGGGAGGGGCACAGATACGCAGTATTTT. Translating it yields CASSWGGRGTDTQYF.

This clone was seen once. J is TRBJ1-4 and V is TRBV10-2, with D perhaps matching TRBD1 (5 bases). V lost 9 bases, J lost 0 bases, and 14 bases lay in between. This CDR3 region has 15 residues. Germline CDR1 is WSHSY and CDR2 is SAAADI. For the CDR3, the DNA is TGCGCCAGTCGGGCAGGGCATGCAACTAATGAAAAACTGTTTTTT. Protein product: CASRAGHATNEKLFF.

This clone has a single count. The gene calls are TRBV19 and TRBJ2-1, with a tentative D call TRBD2 (6 bases). The CDR3 runs to 17 residues. Germline V lookup: CDR1 LNHDA, CDR2 SQIVND (reference sequence). The ends were cut back, 3 bases at V and 8 bases at J, with 23 bases in the middle. As DNA, the CDR3 is TGTGCCAGTAGTATTGCGATAGGAGGACTACCTATCGATGAGCAGTTCTTC. Protein: CASSIAIGGLPIDEQFF.

The V and J genes are TRBV6-1 and TRBJ2-2; 13 nucleotides match TRBD2. J gave up 0 bases and V 4 bases, and 8 bases lay outside the gene matches. The CDR3 runs to 19 residues. CDR1 is MNHNS, CDR2 SASEGT, per germline. The chain's CDR3 is CASSVTRLAGGANTGELFF. As DNA, the CDR3 is TGTGCCAGCAGTGTCACGCGACTAGCGGGGGGCGCGAACACCGGGGAGCTGTTTTTT.

The rearrangement uses TRBV5-1 and TRBJ1-2, with D possibly being TRBD1 (5 bases). Germline-derived CDR1 and CDR2 are SGHRS and YFSETQ. Trimming removed 4 bases from V and 5 bases from J, with 15 bases in between. The length of the CDR3 is 14 residues. The CDR3 sequence is CASSPRDISYGYTF. The CDR3, as DNA: TGCGCCAGCAGCCCCAGGGATATCTCTTATGGCTACACCTTC. Using reference TRBV5-1 and TRBJ1-2 for the parts outside the CDR3, the full variable domain is KAGVTQTPRYLIKTRGQQVTLSCSPISGHRSVSWYQQTPGQGLQFLFEYFSETQRNKGNFPGRFSGRQFSNSRSEMNVSTLELGDSALYLCASSPRDISYGYTFGSGTRLTVV.

The V and J genes are TRBV9 and TRBJ1-5; D call uncertain. The length of the CDR3 is 15 residues. Germline V lookup: CDR1 SGDLS, CDR2 YYNGEE. Between the trimmed V and J ends, which lost 0 bases and 3 bases, there was a span of 10 bases. The CDR3 here is CASSVEGTVNQPQHF. The CDR3 nucleotides read TGTGCCAGCAGCGTAGAAGGCACTGTCAATCAGCCCCAGCATTTT. Filled out from reference TRBV9 and TRBJ1-5, the complete variable domain reads DSGVTQTPKHLITATGQRVTLRCSPRSGDLSVYWYQQSLDQGLQFLIQYYNGEERAKGNILERFSAQQFPDLHSELNLSSLELGDSALYFCASSVEGTVNQPQHFGDGTRLSIL.

V usage is TRBV19 and J usage is TRBJ1-1, with D possibly TRBD1 on 5 matching bases. The CDR3 runs to 14 residues. Per the germline V gene, CDR1 is LNHDA and CDR2 is SQIVND (reference sequence). V lost 5 bases and J 5 bases, leaving 15 bases between the germline ends. In nucleotides, the CDR3 is TGTGCCAGTAGTGGGGCGCGGGGAAGGACTGAAGCTTTCTTT. Translated, it gives CASSGARGRTEAFF.

The genes are TRBV2 and TRBJ1-2, with 9 bases identical to TRBD1. Losses at the gene ends were 10 bases for V and 2 bases for J; bases not matched to a gene: 8. Germline V gives CDR1 SNHLY, CDR2 FYNNEI. The CDR3 length is 14 residues. CDR3 region: CATWGQGTNYGYTF. The CDR3 nucleotides read TGTGCCACCTGGGGACAGGGCACGAACTATGGCTACACCTTC. Complete variable domain (other parts from reference TRBV2 and TRBJ1-2): EPEVTQTPSHQVTQMGQEVILRCVPISNHLYFYWYRQILGQKVEFLVSFYNNEISEKSEIFDDQFSVERPDGSNFTLKIRSTKLEDSAMYFCATWGQGTNYGYTFGSGTRLTVV.

The chain employs TRBV12-3 or TRBV12-4 and TRBJ1-5, with TRBD1 as a possible D gene (6 bases). This CDR3 has 12 residues. V gave up 3 bases and J gave up 9 bases, with 9 bases separating them. CDR3 DNA: TGTGCCAGCAGTTTGGGACAAACGCCCCAGCATTTT. Translation: CASSLGQTPQHF.

This clone was seen ten or more times. V gene TRBV4-2 combines with J gene TRBJ2-5, with 11 bases that match TRBD2. CDR1 is LGHNA and CDR2 is YNFKEQ in the germline V gene. CDR3 length: 15 amino acids. Trimming cost V 8 bases and J 0 bases; bases outside gene matches: 5. The CDR3 DNA sequence: TGTGCCAGCTCTCCGGGACTAGCGGACCAAGAGACCCAGTACTTC. It specifies CASSPGLADQETQYF.

The chain is built from TRBV25-1 and TRBJ2-5; no reliable D call. The germline V and J ends were trimmed by 4 bases and 3 bases, with 12 bases remaining between them. Germline loops: CDR1 MGHDK, CDR2 SYGVNS. The CDR3 is 14 amino acids. The CDR3 sequence is CASSVGWLKETQYF. For the CDR3, the DNA is TGTGCCAGCAGTGTGGGATGGCTCAAAGAGACCCAGTACTTC.

This clone is a singleton in its sample. The chain employs TRBV27 and TRBJ2-1; 11 bases map to TRBD1. The germline gives CDR1 MNHEY, CDR2 SMNVEV (reference sequence). The CDR3 extends over 15 amino acids. Trimming cost V 0 bases and J 7 bases; bases outside gene matches: 2. This CDR3 is CASSLSGTGGNEQFF. CDR3 bases: TGTGCCAGCAGTTTATCCGGGACAGGGGGGAATGAGCAGTTCTTC.

The CDR3 here is CASSFGASYEQYF. The CDR3 DNA sequence: TGTGCCAGCAGTTTTGGGGCCTCCTACGAGCAGTACTTC. The chain is built from TRBV9 and TRBJ2-7, with D perhaps matching TRBD1 (5 bases). V lost 5 bases and J 0 bases, leaving 9 bases between the germline ends. Looked up from germline, CDR1 is SGDLS and CDR2 is YYNGEE. This CDR3 region has 13 residues. The variable domain in full, completed from reference TRBV9 and TRBJ2-7, reads DSGVTQTPKHLITATGQRVTLRCSPRSGDLSVYWYQQSLDQGLQFLIQYYNGEERAKGNILERFSAQQFPDLHSELNLSSLELGDSALYFCASSFGASYEQYFGPGTRLTVT.